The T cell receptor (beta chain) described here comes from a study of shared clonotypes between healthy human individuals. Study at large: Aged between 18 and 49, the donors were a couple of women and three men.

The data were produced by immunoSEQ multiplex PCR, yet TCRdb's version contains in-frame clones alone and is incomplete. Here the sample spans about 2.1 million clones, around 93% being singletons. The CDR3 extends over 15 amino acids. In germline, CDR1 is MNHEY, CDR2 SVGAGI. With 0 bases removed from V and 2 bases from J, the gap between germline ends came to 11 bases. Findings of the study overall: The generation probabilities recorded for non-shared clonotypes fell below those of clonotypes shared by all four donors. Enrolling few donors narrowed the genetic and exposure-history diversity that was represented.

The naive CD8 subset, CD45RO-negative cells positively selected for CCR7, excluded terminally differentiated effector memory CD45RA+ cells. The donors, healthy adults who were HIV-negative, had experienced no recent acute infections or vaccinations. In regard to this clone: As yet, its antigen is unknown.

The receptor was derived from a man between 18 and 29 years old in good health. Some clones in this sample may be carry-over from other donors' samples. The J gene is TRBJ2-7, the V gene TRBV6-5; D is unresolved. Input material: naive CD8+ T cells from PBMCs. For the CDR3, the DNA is TGTGCCAGCAGTTACTCCGCGGCAGAGACCTACGAGCAGTACTTC. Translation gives CASSYSAAETYEQYF.